The 19 T cell receptor beta chains below were found in one sample sequenced in a study of cytomegalovirus exposure and HLA in healthy donors. PCR employed 60 Vbeta and 13 Jbeta primers. Sequenced by immunoSEQ multiplex PCR; TCRdb stores in-frame clones only, minus some. This table holds about 89,000 clones, roughly three fifths found once. Material for sequencing was PBMCs. The receptor set was obtained from a woman in her thirties in good health and CMV-seronegative.

The chain combines TRBV7-8 with TRBJ2-7; weak D call: TRBD2 (7 bases). CDR1 is SGHVS, CDR2 FQNEAQ, per germline. Trimming shortened V by 1 base and J by 6 bases, and 10 bases separated the two germline ends. This CDR3 region has 13 residues. The CDR3 spells CASSLVGGREQYF. Written as DNA, the CDR3 is TGTGCCAGCAGCTTAGTGGGGGGGCGCGAGCAGTACTTC.

The CDR3 DNA is TGTGCCTGCGCCAGAGGGAACACTGAAGCTTTCTTT. It is translated as CACARGNTEAFF. The rearrangement links TRBV7-9 to TRBJ1-1; D call uncertain. Germline assignment: CDR1 SEHNR and CDR2 FQNEAQ (reference sequence). The CDR3 runs 12 residues. The V and J ends lost 11 bases and 1 base respectively, with 11 bases between them.

The CDR3 sequence: CASSSGQEKLFF. DNA of the CDR3: TGTGCCAGCAGCTCTGGACAGGAAAAACTGTTTTTT. The chain carries TRBV9 and TRBJ1-4, with D possibly TRBD1 on 6 matching bases. V lost 4 bases and J 8 bases, leaving 9 bases between the germline ends. Germline V gives CDR1 SGDLS, CDR2 YYNGEE. This CDR3 region has 12 residues.

This clone was counted once. J is TRBJ2-1 and V is TRBV7-9; 11 nucleotides line up with TRBD2. Germline values: CDR1 SEHNR, CDR2 FQNEAQ (reference sequence). The CDR3 has 19 residues. After removal of 2 bases from V and 0 bases from J, the junction contained 9 bases not matched to a gene. CDR3 DNA: TGTGCCAGCAGCTTATTTGGGCTAGCGGGGGGAAGCTCCTACAATGAGCAGTTCTTC. Translation gives CASSLFGLAGGSSYNEQFF.

The V call is TRBV29-1, the J call TRBJ2-1; 9 bases map to TRBD2. J lost 0 bases, V lost 8 bases, and 2 bases had no gene match. The CDR3 totals 13 residues. CDR1 is SQVTM and CDR2 is ANQGSEA in the germline V gene. The CDR3 here is CSSTSGSYNEQFF. Here the CDR3 DNA reads TGCAGCTCGACTAGCGGCTCCTACAATGAGCAGTTCTTC.

The sample holds a few counts of this clone. V is TRBV15 and J is TRBJ2-5; D remains ambiguous. The CDR3 spans 15 residues. Trimming removed 7 bases at V and 1 base at J, with 16 bases between. The germline CDR1 and CDR2 sequences are LNHNV and YYDKDF (reference sequence). CDR3 bases: TGTGCCACCACCAAGAGCCCTTTTTTCCAAGAGACCCAGTACTTC. Protein: CATTKSPFFQETQYF.

The chain carries TRBV30 and TRBJ2-1; TRBD1 matches at 10 bases. The length of the CDR3 is 12 residues. Trimming took 7 bases from V and 9 from J; bases not matched to a gene: 6. From germline, CDR1 is GTSNPN and CDR2 SVGIG (reference sequence). The chain's CDR3 is CASGQGGGEQFF. In DNA, the CDR3 is TGTGCCTCCGGACAGGGGGGCGGTGAGCAGTTCTTC.

The V call is TRBV19, the J call TRBJ2-7; no clear D. The CDR3 loop spans 13 amino acids. Trimming left V 1 base short and J 3 bases short, with 7 bases between. The germline V gene encodes CDR1 LNHDA and CDR2 SQIVND (reference sequence). CDR3 amino acids: CASSIVPDYEQYF. CDR3 in DNA: TGTGCCAGTAGTATAGTCCCAGACTACGAGCAGTACTTC.

The chain has TRBV5-4 and TRBJ1-1; D gene unclear. CDR1 and CDR2 (germline): SGHNT, YYREEE (reference sequence). Trimming left V 0 bases short and J 1 base short, with 7 bases between. This CDR3 is 14 amino acids long. The CDR3 DNA is TGTGCCAGCAGCTTGGTGGCGGCGAACACTGAAGCTTTCTTT. This gives the protein CASSLVAANTEAFF.

This clone was found a few times. This sequence joins TRBV6-1 and TRBJ2-7; a possible D gene is TRBD2 (6 bases). The CDR3 is 14 residues long. Trimming cost V 6 bases and J 3 bases, with 15 bases left between them. Germline V CDR1 and CDR2: MNHNS, SASEGT. In DNA, the CDR3 is TGTGCCAGCAGGCCCGGCGGGGCCGACTACGAGCAGTACTTC. It translates to CASRPGGADYEQYF.

This chain uses TRBV5-1 with TRBJ2-5; tentatively, D is TRBD2 (5 bases). There are 14 residues in the CDR3. Trimming took 2 bases from V and 2 from J, leaving 10 bases between them. Per germline, CDR1 SGHRS and CDR2 YFSETQ. The CDR3 DNA is TGCGCCAGCAGCTTTCGGGGTAATCAAGAGACCCAGTACTTC. Translating gives CASSFRGNQETQYF. The full variable domain, completed using reference TRBV5-1 and TRBJ2-5, is KAGVTQTPRYLIKTRGQQVTLSCSPISGHRSVSWYQQTPGQGLQFLFEYFSETQRNKGNFPGRFSGRQFSNSRSEMNVSTLELGDSALYLCASSFRGNQETQYFGPGTRLLVL.

This clone showed up just a few times. This chain uses TRBV19 with TRBJ1-3, with D unclear. CDR1 is LNHDA and CDR2 is SQIVND in the germline V gene (reference sequence). Trimming shortened V by 3 bases and J by 4 bases, and 7 bases separated the two germline ends. The CDR3 contains 13 residues. The CDR3 protein is CASSIEVGNTIYF. For the CDR3, the DNA is TGTGCCAGTAGTATTGAGGTGGGAAACACCATATATTTT.

To note about this clone: A read error may produce the germline difference seen at one junction end. Within the sample, other DNA sequences also encode this same CDR3. The chain joins TRBV27 to TRBJ1-1, with 11 bases that match TRBD1. CDR1 and CDR2 from the germline V gene are MNHEY and SMNVEV (reference sequence). The CDR3 has 20 residues. The CDR3 region has the DNA TGTGCCAGCAGTTTCCGCCAGGACAGGGGGCGAAGGTTCGTGGACACTGAGGCTTTCTTT. This codes for CASSFRQDRGRRFVDTEAFF.

This clone has just a few counts. The J gene is TRBJ1-1, the V gene TRBV5-1; no clear D gene. V lost 4 bases and J lost 10, with 20 bases in between. The germline V gene has CDR1 SGHRS and CDR2 YFSETQ. The CDR3 covers 14 residues. DNA of the CDR3: TGCGCCAGCAGCAACAATCGAGAGACCGGAGTAGCTTTCTTT. Protein sequence: CASSNNRETGVAFF. The complete variable domain, with remaining parts taken from reference TRBV5-1 and TRBJ1-1, reads KAGVTQTPRYLIKTRGQQVTLSCSPISGHRSVSWYQQTPGQGLQFLFEYFSETQRNKGNFPGRFSGRQFSNSRSEMNVSTLELGDSALYLCASSNNRETGVAFFGQGTRLTVV.

The rearrangement uses TRBV6-1 and TRBJ1-1; tentative D call: TRBD1 (5 bases). Trimming removed 5 bases at V and 1 base at J, with 5 bases between. The CDR3 length is 12 residues. Germline CDR1 reads MNHNS; CDR2 reads SASEGT. The CDR3 protein is CASSRGNTEAFF. The DNA for the CDR3 is TGTGCCAGCAGTAGGGGGAACACTGAAGCTTTCTTT.

The CDR3 region has the DNA TGTGCCAGCAGCCCCGAGGGGGTTAGGGCTAACTATGGCTACACCTTC. This sequence encodes CASSPEGVRANYGYTF. The genes are TRBV5-8 and TRBJ1-2; a weak D match, TRBD1 (6 bases). V dropped 4 bases and J dropped 0 bases, with 16 bases sitting between them. CDR3 length: 16 residues. Per the germline V gene, CDR1 is SGHTS and CDR2 is YDEGEE.

The chain joins TRBV29-1 to TRBJ1-1, with 8 nucleotides matching TRBD1. CDR1 SQVTM and CDR2 ANQGSEA come from the germline V gene. CDR3 length: 13 residues. V shed 6 bases and J 6 bases; nucleotides not matched to a gene: 9. CDR3 sequence: CSVELRGQSEAFF. For the CDR3, the DNA is TGCAGCGTAGAACTCAGGGGGCAGTCTGAAGCTTTCTTT.

This chain connects TRBV11-2 to TRBJ2-7; D may be TRBD1 (6 bases). V shed 4 bases and J shed 6 bases, with 13 bases lying between them. This CDR3 has 13 amino acids. The V gene's germline CDR1 is SGHAT and CDR2 FQNNGV. The CDR3 nucleotides read TGTGCCAGCAGCTGGACCAGGGACACCGAGCAGTACTTC. This gives the protein CASSWTRDTEQYF. The full variable domain, completed using reference TRBV11-2 and TRBJ2-7, is EAGVAQSPRYKIIEKRQSVAFWCNPISGHATLYWYQQILGQGPKLLIQFQNNGVVDDSQLPKDRFSAERLKGVDSTLKIQPAKLEDSAVYLCASSWTRDTEQYFGPGTRLTVT.

V and J are TRBV27 and TRBJ2-5; D possibly corresponds to TRBD1 (6 bases). CDR3 length: 15 residues. CDR1 MNHEY and CDR2 SMNVEV come from the germline V gene (reference sequence). The germline V and J ends were trimmed by 6 bases and 1 base, with 15 bases remaining between them. CDR3 amino acids: CASSVQNRAQETQYF. CDR3 in DNA: TGTGCCAGCAGCGTCCAGAACAGGGCCCAAGAGACCCAGTACTTC.